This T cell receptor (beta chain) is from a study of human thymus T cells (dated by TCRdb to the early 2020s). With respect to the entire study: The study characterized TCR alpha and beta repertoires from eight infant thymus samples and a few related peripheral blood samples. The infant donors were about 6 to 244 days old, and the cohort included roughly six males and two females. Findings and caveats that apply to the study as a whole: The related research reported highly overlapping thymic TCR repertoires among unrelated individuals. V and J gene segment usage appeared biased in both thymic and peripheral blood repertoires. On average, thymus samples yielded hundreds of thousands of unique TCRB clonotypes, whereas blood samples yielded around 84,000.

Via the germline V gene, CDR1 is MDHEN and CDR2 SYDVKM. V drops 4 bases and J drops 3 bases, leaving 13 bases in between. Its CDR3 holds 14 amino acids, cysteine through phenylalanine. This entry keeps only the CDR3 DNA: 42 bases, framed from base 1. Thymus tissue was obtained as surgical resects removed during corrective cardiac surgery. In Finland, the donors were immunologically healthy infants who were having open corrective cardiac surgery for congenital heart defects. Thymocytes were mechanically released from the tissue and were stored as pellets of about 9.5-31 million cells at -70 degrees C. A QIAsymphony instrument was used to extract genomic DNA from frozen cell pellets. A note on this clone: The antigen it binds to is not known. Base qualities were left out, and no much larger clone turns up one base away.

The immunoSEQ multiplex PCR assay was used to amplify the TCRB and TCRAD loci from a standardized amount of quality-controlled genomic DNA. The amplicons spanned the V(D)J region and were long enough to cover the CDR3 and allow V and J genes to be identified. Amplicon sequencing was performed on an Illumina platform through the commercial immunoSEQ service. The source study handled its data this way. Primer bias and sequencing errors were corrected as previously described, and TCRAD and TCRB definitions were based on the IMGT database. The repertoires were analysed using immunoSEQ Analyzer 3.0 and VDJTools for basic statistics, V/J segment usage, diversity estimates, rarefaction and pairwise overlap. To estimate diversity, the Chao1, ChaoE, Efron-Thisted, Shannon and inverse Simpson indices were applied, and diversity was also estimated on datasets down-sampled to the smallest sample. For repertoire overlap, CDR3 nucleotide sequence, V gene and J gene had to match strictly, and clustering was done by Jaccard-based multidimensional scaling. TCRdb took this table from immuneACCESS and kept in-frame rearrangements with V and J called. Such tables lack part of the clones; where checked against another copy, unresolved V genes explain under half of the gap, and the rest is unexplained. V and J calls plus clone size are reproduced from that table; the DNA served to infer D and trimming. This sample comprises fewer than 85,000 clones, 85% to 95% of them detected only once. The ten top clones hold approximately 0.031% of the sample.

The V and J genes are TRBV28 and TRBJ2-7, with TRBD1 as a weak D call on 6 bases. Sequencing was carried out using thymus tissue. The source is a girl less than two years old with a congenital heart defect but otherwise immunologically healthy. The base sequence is TGTGCCAGCAGTTCGGGACACGACTGCTACGAGCAGTACTTC. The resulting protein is CASSSGHDCYEQYF. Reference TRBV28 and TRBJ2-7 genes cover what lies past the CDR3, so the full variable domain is DVKVTQSSRYLVKRTGEKVFLECVQDMDHENMFWYRQDPGLGLRLIYFSYDVKMKEKGDIPEGYSVSREKKERFSLILESASTNQTSMYLCASSSGHDCYEQYFGPGTRLTVT.